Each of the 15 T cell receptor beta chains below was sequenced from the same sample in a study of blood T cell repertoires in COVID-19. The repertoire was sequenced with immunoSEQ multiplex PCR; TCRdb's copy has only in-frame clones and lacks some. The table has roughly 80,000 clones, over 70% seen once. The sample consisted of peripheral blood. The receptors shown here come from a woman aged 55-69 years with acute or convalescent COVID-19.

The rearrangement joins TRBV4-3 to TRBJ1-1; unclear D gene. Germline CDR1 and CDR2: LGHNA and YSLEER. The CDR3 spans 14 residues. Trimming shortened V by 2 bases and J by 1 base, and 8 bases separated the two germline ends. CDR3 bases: TGCGCCAGCAGCCAACCGGGTAGGAACACTGAAGCTTTCTTT. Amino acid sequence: CASSQPGRNTEAFF.

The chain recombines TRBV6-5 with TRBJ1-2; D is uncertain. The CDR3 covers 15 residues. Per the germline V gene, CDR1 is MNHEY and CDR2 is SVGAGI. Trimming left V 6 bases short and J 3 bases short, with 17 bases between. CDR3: CASSLLTTGHYGYTF. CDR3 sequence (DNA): TGTGCCAGCAGCCTACTTACGACGGGTCACTATGGCTACACCTTC.

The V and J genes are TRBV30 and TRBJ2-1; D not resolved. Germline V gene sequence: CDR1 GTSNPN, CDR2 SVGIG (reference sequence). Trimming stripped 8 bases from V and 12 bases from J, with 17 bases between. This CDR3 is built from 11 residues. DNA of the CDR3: TGTGCCGCAGTCCAGAACGTAAGGCAGTTCTTC. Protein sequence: CAAVQNVRQFF.

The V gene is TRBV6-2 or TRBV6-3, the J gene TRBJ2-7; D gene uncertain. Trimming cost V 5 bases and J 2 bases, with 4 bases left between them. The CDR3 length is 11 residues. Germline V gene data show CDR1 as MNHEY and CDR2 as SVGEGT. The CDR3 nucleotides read TGTGCCAGCAGTAACACCTACGAGCAGTACTTC. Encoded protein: CASSNTYEQYF.

CDR3 bases: TGTGCCAGCAGCTTAGGACAGTCCAATCAGCCCCAGCATTTT. Its translation is CASSLGQSNQPQHF. The chain employs TRBV13 and TRBJ1-5; no clear D gene. Germline assignment: CDR1 PRHDT and CDR2 FYEKMQ (reference sequence). Trimming left V 0 bases short and J 3 bases short, with 6 bases between. This CDR3 contains 14 residues.

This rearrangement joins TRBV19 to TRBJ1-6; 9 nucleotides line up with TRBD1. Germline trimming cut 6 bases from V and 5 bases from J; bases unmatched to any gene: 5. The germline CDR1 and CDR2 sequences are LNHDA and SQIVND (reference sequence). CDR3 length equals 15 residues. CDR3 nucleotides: TGTGCCAGTAGATCACAGGGGGCCAATAATTCACCCCTCCACTTT. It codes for CASRSQGANNSPLHF.

DNA of the CDR3: TGCAGCGTCCGGGACAGGGGGCAGTACGAGCAGTACTTC. Protein sequence: CSVRDRGQYEQYF. The chain is built from TRBV29-1 and TRBJ2-7; 12 positions match TRBD1. The CDR3 has 13 residues. CDR1 is SQVTM, CDR2 ANQGSEA, per germline. Germline trimming cut 6 bases from V and 4 bases from J; bases unmatched to any gene: 4.

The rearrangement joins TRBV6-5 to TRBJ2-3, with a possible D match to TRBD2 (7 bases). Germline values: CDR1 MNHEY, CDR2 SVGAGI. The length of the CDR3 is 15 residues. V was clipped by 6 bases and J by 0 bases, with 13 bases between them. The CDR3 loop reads CASRIAGASTDTQYF. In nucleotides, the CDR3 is TGTGCCAGCAGGATCGCGGGGGCCAGCACAGATACGCAGTATTTT.

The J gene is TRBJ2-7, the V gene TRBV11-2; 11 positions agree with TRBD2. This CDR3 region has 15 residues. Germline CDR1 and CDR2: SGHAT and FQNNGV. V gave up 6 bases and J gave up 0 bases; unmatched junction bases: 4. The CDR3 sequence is CASRLTSGTSYEQYF. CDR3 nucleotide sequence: TGTGCCAGCAGGCTGACTAGCGGGACCTCCTACGAGCAGTACTTC.

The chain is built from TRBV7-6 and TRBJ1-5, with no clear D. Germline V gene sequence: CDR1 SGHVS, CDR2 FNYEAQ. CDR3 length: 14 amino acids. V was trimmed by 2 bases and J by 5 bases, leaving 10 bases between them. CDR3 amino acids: CASSLSGSHQPQHF. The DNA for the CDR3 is TGTGCCAGCAGCTTATCAGGTAGTCATCAGCCCCAGCATTTT.

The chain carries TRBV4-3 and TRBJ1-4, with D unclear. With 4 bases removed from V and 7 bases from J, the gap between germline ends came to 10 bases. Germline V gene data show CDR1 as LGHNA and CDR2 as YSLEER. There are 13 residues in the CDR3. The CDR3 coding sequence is TGCGCCAGCAGCCCCACTCACCGTGAAAAACTGTTTTTT. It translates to CASSPTHREKLFF.

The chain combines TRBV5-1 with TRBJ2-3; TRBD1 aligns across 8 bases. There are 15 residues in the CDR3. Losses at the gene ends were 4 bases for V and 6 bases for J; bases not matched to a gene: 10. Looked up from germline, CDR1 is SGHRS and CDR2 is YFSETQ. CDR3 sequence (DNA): TGCGCCAGCAGCCTAGAAGTACAGGGGGTGGATACGCAGTATTTT. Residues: CASSLEVQGVDTQYF.

CDR3 coding DNA: TGTGCCAGCAGTTACTCGGATTCAGGGTTCGACGAGCAGTACTTC. Its protein product is CASSYSDSGFDEQYF. The chain links TRBV6-5 to TRBJ2-7; a possible D gene is TRBD1 (5 bases). The germline V gene encodes CDR1 MNHEY and CDR2 SVGAGI. Trimming took off 0 bases at V and 5 bases at J, with 14 bases between the two ends. This CDR3 spans 15 amino acids.

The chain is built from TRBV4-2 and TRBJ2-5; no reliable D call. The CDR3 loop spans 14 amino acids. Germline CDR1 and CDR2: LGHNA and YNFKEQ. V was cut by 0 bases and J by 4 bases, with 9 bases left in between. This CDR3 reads CASSQDQRGETQYF. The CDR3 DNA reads TGTGCCAGCAGCCAAGATCAGCGTGGAGAGACCCAGTACTTC.

The CDR3 region is CASSLVASGDYEQYF. The CDR3 DNA reads TGCGCCAGCAGCTTGGTGGCTAGCGGGGACTACGAGCAGTACTTC. The V call is TRBV5-1, the J call TRBJ2-7, with 9 bases that match TRBD2. V trimming: 0 bases; J trimming: 3 bases; junction bases outside the gene matches: 4. The CDR3 spans 15 residues. Germline V gene sequence: CDR1 SGHRS, CDR2 YFSETQ.